This T cell receptor (beta chain) was obtained from a study of cytomegalovirus exposure and HLA in healthy donors. Study context: It was reported in a later analysis that the same platform had been used for the roughly 130 validation repertoires as for the approximately 670 first-cohort repertoires. Study conclusions and caveats: The classifier, whose performance was assessed in both the original and validation cohorts, reportedly diagnosed cytomegalovirus status with high specificity and sensitivity. There were fewer than 200 TCR beta chains listed as cytomegalovirus-associated. In vitro testing confirmed a few CMV-associated chains as specific for CMV antigens.

The protocol was immunoSEQ multiplex PCR, while the TCRdb copy is restricted to in-frame clones and leaves out a portion. The sample lists more than 85,000 clones, around 83% occurring once. The CDR3 covers 16 residues. Germline CDR1 reads SGDLS; CDR2 reads YYNGEE. V lost 0 bases and J 4 bases, leaving 16 bases between the germline ends. To note about this clone: Its antigen is unidentified.

The specimen sequenced was PBMCs. This TCR derives from a woman aged 18 to 35 in good health and CMV-seropositive. The rearrangement links TRBV9 to TRBJ1-2, with TRBD1 as a possible D gene (5 bases). CDR3 nucleotide sequence: TGTGCCAGCAGCGTAGTGGGGGGGTCCGGTGTCTATGGCTACACCTTC. This encodes CASSVVGGSGVYGYTF.